One and the same sample provided the 9 T cell receptor beta chains below, sequenced in a study of blood T cell repertoires in COVID-19. Sequenced by immunoSEQ multiplex PCR; TCRdb stores in-frame clones only, minus some. Seen here are some 150,000 clones, 89% observed once, and the top ten hold roughly 0.77%. The sample comprised PBMCs or T cells enriched from blood (not recorded which). The receptors here all came from a woman aged 18 to 35 who had recovered from COVID-19.

This sequence joins TRBV14 and TRBJ1-1, with D uncertain. The CDR3 has 15 amino acids. Looked up from germline, CDR1 is SGHDN and CDR2 is FVKESK. Trimming left V 2 bases short and J 1 base short, with 11 bases between. In nucleotides, the CDR3 is TGTGCCAGCAGCCAAAGGTTACAGACGAACACTGAAGCTTTCTTT. As protein: CASSQRLQTNTEAFF.

The V and J genes are TRBV28 and TRBJ2-7; possibly TRBD1 for D (6 bases). Trimming stripped 6 bases from V and 13 bases from J, with 16 bases between. CDR3 length: 11 residues. Germline CDR1 MDHEN, CDR2 SYDVKM. The CDR3 here is CASSSGQYAYF. CDR3 nucleotide sequence: TGTGCCAGCAGCTCCGGACAGTACGCTTACTTC.

V is TRBV13 and J is TRBJ2-1, with D maybe TRBD2 (6 bases). Germline assignment: CDR1 PRHDT and CDR2 FYEKMQ (reference sequence). V was trimmed by 3 bases and J by 6 bases, leaving 21 bases between them. The CDR3 is made up of 17 amino acids. CDR3 bases: TGTGCCAGCAGCTTTGGGGCAGAAGAGGAGGGGCTCAATGAGCAGTTCTTC. It encodes CASSFGAEEEGLNEQFF.

The chain is built from TRBV19 and TRBJ1-6, with D perhaps TRBD1 (5 bases). The germline gives CDR1 LNHDA, CDR2 SQIVND (reference sequence). The CDR3 has 13 amino acids. V gave up 6 bases and J gave up 6 bases, with 9 bases separating them. The CDR3 nucleotides read TGTGCCAGTAGAGCAGGGCTTAATTCACCCCTCCACTTT. It specifies CASRAGLNSPLHF.

V is TRBV7-3 and J is TRBJ2-1; 14 bases are a match to TRBD2. CDR1 SGHTA and CDR2 FQGTGA come from the germline V gene. V lost 5 bases to trimming and J lost 13 bases; unmatched junction nucleotides: 10. There are 15 residues in the CDR3. The CDR3 reads CASSTGLAGVRVQFF. The CDR3 DNA sequence: TGTGCCAGCAGCACGGGACTAGCGGGAGTCCGGGTCCAGTTCTTC.

The CDR3 spells CASSSQVSDTQYF. The CDR3 coding sequence is TGTGCCAGCAGTTCTCAGGTTTCCGATACGCAGTATTTT. This rearrangement joins TRBV28 to TRBJ2-3; D unclear. From germline, CDR1 is MDHEN and CDR2 SYDVKM. CDR3 length: 13 amino acids. Trimming pared 4 bases from V and 6 bases from J, leaving 11 bases between.

V gene TRBV11-2 combines with J gene TRBJ1-4, with 8 positions matching TRBD1. Germline trimming cut 5 bases from V and 8 bases from J; bases unmatched to any gene: 10. The germline V gene encodes CDR1 SGHAT and CDR2 FQNNGV. The CDR3 consists of 15 residues. DNA of the CDR3: TGTGCCAGCAGCCCCGGACAGGGCAACTGGGAAAAACTGTTTTTT. It is translated as CASSPGQGNWEKLFF.

This clone was recorded only once. The gene calls are TRBV4-1 and TRBJ2-1; TRBD2 might be the D (5 bases). Germline CDR1 is MGHRA and CDR2 is YSYEKL. The V and J ends lost 1 base and 5 bases respectively, with 21 bases between them. The CDR3 is 18 residues long. CDR3 sequence (DNA): TGCGCCAGCAGCCAAGGTTCAGCTCGCGGGCTAACCCACAATGAGCAGTTCTTC. Residues: CASSQGSARGLTHNEQFF.

The chain recombines TRBV30 with TRBJ1-1; D is possibly TRBD1 (5 bases). Trimming removed 0 bases from V and 6 bases from J, with 20 bases in between. The germline gives CDR1 GTSNPN, CDR2 SVGIG (reference sequence). The CDR3 spans 16 residues. The CDR3 DNA reads as TGTGCCTGGAGTGTACTCCCCCCTTCTGGGGGGGCTGAAGCTTTCTTT. Translated: CAWSVLPPSGGAEAFF.